The 15 T cell receptor beta chains below come from one sample, sequenced in a study of blood T cell repertoires in COVID-19. Clones were read by immunoSEQ multiplex PCR, and TCRdb kept only the in-frame ones, dropping some. The profile covers fewer than 250,000 clones, with around 80% appearing a single time and approximately 12% taken by the ten largest. The sample comprised peripheral blood. Receptors originate from a woman aged 40 to 50 with acute or convalescent COVID-19.

This CDR3 is CASSRLSRQASSPGAAGGDGELFF. In DNA, the CDR3 is TGTGCCAGCAGCAGACTATCCCGACAGGCTTCCTCGCCAGGAGCGGCGGGAGGTGACGGGGAGCTGTTTTTT. The rearrangement uses TRBV7-9 and TRBJ2-2; TRBD2 aligns across 8 bases. The CDR3 extends over 24 amino acids. CDR1 and CDR2 (germline): SEHNR, FQNEAQ (reference sequence). The J segment lost 7 bases and the V segment lost 5 bases, leaving 36 bases of the junction unmatched.

Concerning this clone itself: This sequence may be a read error, since a much larger clone differs from it by one base. Other nucleotide sequences from this sample produce the same CDR3. The CDR3 DNA is TGCGCCAGCAGCCAAGGACAGGCAGCCTACGAGCAGTACTTC. Translating gives CASSQGQAAYEQYF. The V and J genes are TRBV4-1 and TRBJ2-7; tentative D call: TRBD1 (6 bases). Germline V gives CDR1 MGHRA, CDR2 YSYEKL. This CDR3 has 14 residues. Trimming took 1 base from V and 2 from J, leaving 9 bases between them.

The CDR3 DNA reads TGTGCCAGCAGCCGGGCGGGAGGGAAAGGTGAGCAGTTCTTC. Encoded protein: CASSRAGGKGEQFF. J is TRBJ2-1 and V is TRBV11-3; 9 positions match TRBD2. This CDR3 comprises 14 residues. Germline V lookup: CDR1 SGHNT, CDR2 YENEEA. Germline trimming cut 5 bases from V and 9 bases from J; bases unmatched to any gene: 8.

The gene calls are TRBV5-3 and TRBJ2-3; a weak D match, TRBD2 (6 bases). TRBV5-3 is reported as an ORF; its role is uncertain. The CDR3 runs to 17 residues. V was shortened by 0 bases and J by 2 bases, with 16 bases between the two germline ends. The CDR3 is CARSLAPTSRNTDTQYF. Here the CDR3 DNA reads TGTGCCAGAAGCTTGGCCCCCACTAGCCGGAACACAGATACGCAGTATTTT.

The CDR3 protein is CASSVVSGGRTDTQYF. As DNA, the CDR3 is TGTGCCAGCAGCGTAGTCAGCGGGGGGCGCACAGATACGCAGTATTTT. The chain carries TRBV9 and TRBJ2-3; TRBD2 matches 9 bases. Trimming removed 0 bases from V and 1 base from J; junction bases left unmatched: 3. Looked up from germline, CDR1 is SGDLS and CDR2 is YYNGEE. CDR3 length equals 16 residues.

The CDR3 here is CASSPLAGTGVATGELFF. The CDR3 region has the DNA TGTGCCAGCAGCCCCCTAGCGGGAACTGGGGTTGCCACCGGGGAGCTGTTTTTT. The chain recombines TRBV7-2 with TRBJ2-2; 9 bases fit TRBD2. Germline V gene data show CDR1 as SGHTA and CDR2 as FQGNSA. The CDR3 runs to 18 residues. V shed 5 bases, J shed 4 bases, and the junction held 14 bases outside the gene matches.

This chain joins TRBV20-1 and TRBJ1-1; no clear D. In germline, CDR1 is DFQATT, CDR2 SNEGSKA (reference sequence). V was cut by 3 bases and J by 1 base, with 6 bases left in between. This CDR3 is 12 amino acids long. CDR3 sequence (DNA): TGCAGTGCTAGTAGAGAGAACACTGAAGCTTTCTTT. Protein sequence: CSASRENTEAFF.

The chain uses TRBV30 and TRBJ2-3; D gene unclear. This CDR3 region has 13 residues. Germline assignment: CDR1 GTSNPN and CDR2 SVGIG (reference sequence). V gave up 7 bases and J gave up 5 bases, with 16 bases separating them. The CDR3 is CALTGKIQDTQYF. Written as DNA, the CDR3 is TGTGCCTTGACTGGTAAGATCCAAGATACGCAGTATTTT.

The chain uses TRBV28 and TRBJ2-7; tentatively, D is TRBD1 (6 bases). In germline, CDR1 is MDHEN, CDR2 SYDVKM. The V end lost 8 bases, the J end lost 12 bases, and 32 bases lay between the germline ends. The CDR3 has 16 amino acids. CDR3: CASDSQGQGRQEVRYF. Written as DNA, the CDR3 is TGTGCCAGCGACTCTCAAGGGCAGGGGCGACAAGAGGTTCGGTACTTC.

V gene TRBV2 combines with J gene TRBJ2-5; a possible D gene is TRBD2 (6 bases). This CDR3 is built from 14 residues. V was pared by 1 base and J by 2 bases, with 8 bases between. Germline loops: CDR1 SNHLY, CDR2 FYNNEI. DNA for the CDR3: TGTGCCAGCAGTGAAGTGCGGGGACAAGAGACCCAGTACTTC. Residues: CASSEVRGQETQYF.

This sequence joins TRBV6-5 and TRBJ2-2, with a weak D call TRBD1 (6 bases). Between the trimmed V and J ends, which lost 6 bases and 6 bases, there was a span of 14 bases. The germline V gene has CDR1 MNHEY and CDR2 SVGAGI. The CDR3 loop spans 14 amino acids. CDR3 in DNA: TGTGCCAGCAGCCTCTCAACAGGGTCCGGGGAGCTGTTTTTT. Translation gives CASSLSTGSGELFF.

V usage is TRBV19 and J usage is TRBJ1-5; 7 nucleotides agree with TRBD1. CDR1 and CDR2 (germline): LNHDA, SQIVND (reference sequence). The CDR3 is 15 amino acids. The V and J ends lost 3 bases and 2 bases, in that order; junction bases with no gene match: 4. Here the CDR3 reads CASSILDRCNQPQHF. DNA for the CDR3: TGTGCCAGTAGTATTCTGGACAGGTGCAATCAGCCCCAGCATTTT.

V is TRBV2 and J is TRBJ1-1, with TRBD1 identical over 7 bases. V dropped 8 bases and J dropped 0; count of bases not matched to a gene: 6. The CDR3 is 14 amino acids. Germline CDR1 and CDR2: SNHLY and FYNNEI. The CDR3 is CASDSTGLNTEAFF. CDR3 DNA sequence: TGTGCCAGCGACTCGACAGGGTTGAACACTGAAGCTTTCTTT. The whole variable domain, filled in from reference TRBV2 and TRBJ1-1, reads EPEVTQTPSHQVTQMGQEVILRCVPISNHLYFYWYRQILGQKVEFLVSFYNNEISEKSEIFDDQFSVERPDGSNFTLKIRSTKLEDSAMYFCASDSTGLNTEAFFGQGTRLTVV.

The genes are TRBV5-1 and TRBJ1-2, with 11 bases aligning to TRBD1. The CDR3 runs 15 residues. The V segment lost 4 bases and the J segment 6 bases; nucleotides outside the gene matches: 8. Per the germline V gene, CDR1 is SGHRS and CDR2 is YFSETQ. The DNA for the CDR3 is TGCGCCAGCAGCCCCGGACAGGGGGCTTCGGATGGCTACACCTTC. Residues: CASSPGQGASDGYTF.

The chain carries TRBV3-1 (or the pseudogene TRBV3-2) and TRBJ2-3; 10 bases line up with TRBD2. CDR1 LGHDT and CDR2 YNNKEL come from the germline V gene (reference sequence). J lost 4 bases, V lost 6 bases, and 7 bases had no gene match. CDR3 length: 15 residues. The DNA for the CDR3 is TGTGCCAGCAGACTAAGCGGGGGGGCCCCAGATACGCAGTATTTT. It translates to CASRLSGGAPDTQYF.